This TCR beta chain was identified during a study of T cells in Graves' hyperthyroidism and ophthalmopathy. Turning to the study itself: Peripheral blood was taken when the disease was first diagnosed, before any treatment began. Study-wide results and limits: Blood also held most thyroid clonotypes expanded beyond 0.001.

This clonotype was detected many times. Its matching antigen is unknown. Diagnosis rested on symptoms, serum thyroxine and TRAb, thyroid ultrasound, and orbital computed tomography. RNA transcripts yielded amplified TCR beta CDR3 regions. The HTBI set primed first-round TCR CDR3 RT-PCR. Using its own MiXCR run on the multiplex PCR reads, TCRdb lists one record per CDR3 protein. The sample holds 700,000 or so distinct CDR3 sequences, around 13% seen once. The receptor's source is a woman in her forties or fifties with Graves' ophthalmopathy. Sequences were obtained from blood.

The CDR3 region is CASSPGTGGDAGYTF. CDR3 coding DNA: TGTGCCAGCTCACCCGGGACAGGGGGCGACGCAGGCTACACCTTC. The gene calls are TRBV18 and TRBJ1-2; 12 nucleotides line up with TRBD1. V lost 3 bases and J lost 8; bases outside the gene matches: 7. There are 15 residues in the CDR3. Germline CDR1 is KGHSH and CDR2 is LQKENI.